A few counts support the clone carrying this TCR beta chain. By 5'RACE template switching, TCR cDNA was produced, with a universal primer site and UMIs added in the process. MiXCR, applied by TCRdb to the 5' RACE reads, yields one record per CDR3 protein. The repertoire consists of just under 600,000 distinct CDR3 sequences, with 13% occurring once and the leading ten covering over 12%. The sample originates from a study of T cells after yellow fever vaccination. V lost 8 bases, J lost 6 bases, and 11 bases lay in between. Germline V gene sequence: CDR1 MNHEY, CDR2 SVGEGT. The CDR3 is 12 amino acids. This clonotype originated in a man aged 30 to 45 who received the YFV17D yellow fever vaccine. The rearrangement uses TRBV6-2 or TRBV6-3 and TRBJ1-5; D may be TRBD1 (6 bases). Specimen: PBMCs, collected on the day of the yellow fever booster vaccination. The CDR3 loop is CASRTGRQPQHF. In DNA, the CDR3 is TGTGCCAGCCGCACAGGGCGTCAGCCCCAGCATTTT.